Presented here are 10 T cell receptor beta chains from one specimen sequenced in a study of blood T cell repertoires in COVID-19. Only in-frame clones appear in the TCRdb table, and some are missing; sequencing was by immunoSEQ multiplex PCR. The data contain about 250,000 clones, roughly nine tenths of them singletons. The sequencing sample was made of peripheral blood. These receptors were taken from a young man with active or convalescent COVID-19.

The V and J genes are TRBV6-2 or TRBV6-3 and TRBJ2-7; 9 positions agree with TRBD2. CDR3 length: 15 residues. V lost 3 bases, J lost 0 bases, and 3 bases stayed unmatched. Germline lookup yields CDR1 MNHEY and CDR2 SVGEGT. DNA for the CDR3: TGTGCCAGCAGTTATCTTAGCGGGAGCTCCTACGAGCAGTACTTC. Translating it yields CASSYLSGSSYEQYF.

This chain connects TRBV5-1 to TRBJ1-6; the match to TRBD1 covers 7 bases. The length of the CDR3 is 17 residues. Trimming at V came to 4 bases and at J to 7 bases, leaving 14 bases not matched to a gene. The germline V gene has CDR1 SGHRS and CDR2 YFSETQ. CDR3: CASSASTGTVGNSPLHF. The CDR3 bases are TGCGCCAGCAGCGCCTCGACAGGGACTGTGGGAAATTCACCCCTCCACTTT. Full variable domain (rest looked up from reference TRBV5-1 and TRBJ1-6): KAGVTQTPRYLIKTRGQQVTLSCSPISGHRSVSWYQQTPGQGLQFLFEYFSETQRNKGNFPGRFSGRQFSNSRSEMNVSTLELGDSALYLCASSASTGTVGNSPLHFGNGTRLTVT.

The chain has TRBV2 and TRBJ2-3; no clear D. Per germline, CDR1 SNHLY and CDR2 FYNNEI. The V end lost 6 bases, the J end lost 4 bases, and 11 bases lay between the germline ends. This CDR3 is built from 13 residues. The CDR3, as DNA: TGTGCCAGCAGGTGGCTGGCCCCAGATACGCAGTATTTT. Amino acids: CASRWLAPDTQYF. Filled out from reference TRBV2 and TRBJ2-3, the complete variable domain reads EPEVTQTPSHQVTQMGQEVILRCVPISNHLYFYWYRQILGQKVEFLVSFYNNEISEKSEIFDDQFSVERPDGSNFTLKIRSTKLEDSAMYFCASRWLAPDTQYFGPGTRLTVL.

This chain uses TRBV11-2 with TRBJ2-7; D is unclear. The germline gives CDR1 SGHAT, CDR2 FQNNGV. Trimming took 3 bases from V and 2 from J, leaving 11 bases between them. This CDR3 comprises 14 residues. DNA for the CDR3: TGTGCCAGCAGCTTTTCGCTACCACCCTACGAGCAGTACTTC. It specifies CASSFSLPPYEQYF. The entire variable domain, with the rest obtained from reference TRBV11-2 and TRBJ2-7, is as follows: EAGVAQSPRYKIIEKRQSVAFWCNPISGHATLYWYQQILGQGPKLLIQFQNNGVVDDSQLPKDRFSAERLKGVDSTLKIQPAKLEDSAVYLCASSFSLPPYEQYFGPGTRLTVT.

The chain links TRBV7-6 to TRBJ1-3; perhaps TRBD1 as D (5 bases). Germline V CDR1 and CDR2: SGHVS, FNYEAQ. V was cut by 5 bases and J by 2 bases, with 19 bases left in between. This CDR3 is built from 17 residues. DNA for the CDR3: TGTGCCAGCAGCCCAGCCCCACAGGAGGGTACTGGAAACACCATATATTTT. It is translated as CASSPAPQEGTGNTIYF. The whole variable domain, filled in from reference TRBV7-6 and TRBJ1-3, reads GAGVSQSPRYKVTKRGQDVALRCDPISGHVSLYWYRQALGQGPEFLTYFNYEAQQDKSGLPNDRFSAERPEGSISTLTIQRTEQRDSAMYRCASSPAPQEGTGNTIYFGEGSWLTVV.

The genes are TRBV15 and TRBJ2-6; weak D call: TRBD2 (5 bases). Looked up from germline, CDR1 is LNHNV and CDR2 is YYDKDF (reference sequence). Trimming shortened V by 3 bases and J by 1 base, and 7 bases separated the two germline ends. This CDR3 region has 15 residues. CDR3 in DNA: TGTGCCACCAGCAGTCGGGGATCTGGGGCCAACGTCCTGACTTTC. It specifies CATSSRGSGANVLTF.

The V and J genes are TRBV5-4 and TRBJ1-2; D ambiguous. In germline, CDR1 is SGHNT, CDR2 YYREEE (reference sequence). V dropped 3 bases and J dropped 5 bases, with 17 bases sitting between them. This CDR3 spans 15 amino acids. The chain's CDR3 is CASSSRRRSVYGYTF. DNA of the CDR3: TGTGCCAGCAGCTCAAGACGGAGAAGCGTGTATGGCTACACCTTC. Using reference TRBV5-4 and TRBJ1-2 for the parts outside the CDR3, the full variable domain is ETGVTQSPTHLIKTRGQQVTLRCSSQSGHNTVSWYQQALGQGPQFIFQYYREEENGRGNFPPRFSGLQFPNYSSELNVNALELDDSALYLCASSSRRRSVYGYTFGSGTRLTVV.

This chain joins TRBV27 and TRBJ1-5; D may be TRBD1 (6 bases). CDR1 and CDR2 from the germline V gene are MNHEY and SMNVEV (reference sequence). The germline V and J ends were trimmed by 8 bases and 4 bases, with 18 bases remaining between them. This CDR3 comprises 15 residues. The CDR3 DNA sequence: TGTGCCAGCGGTACTACAGGGATTATAAATCAGCCCCAGCATTTT. Translation gives CASGTTGIINQPQHF.

This chain's CDR3 is CASSLDLMSSYEQYF. The CDR3 region has the DNA TGTGCCAGCAGCTTAGATCTGATGAGCTCCTACGAGCAGTACTTC. This sequence joins TRBV11-2 and TRBJ2-7; D gene unclear. This CDR3 has 15 residues. CDR1 is SGHAT and CDR2 is FQNNGV in the germline V gene. Trimming took off 0 bases at V and 0 bases at J, with 9 bases between the two ends. Full variable domain (rest looked up from reference TRBV11-2 and TRBJ2-7): EAGVAQSPRYKIIEKRQSVAFWCNPISGHATLYWYQQILGQGPKLLIQFQNNGVVDDSQLPKDRFSAERLKGVDSTLKIQPAKLEDSAVYLCASSLDLMSSYEQYFGPGTRLTVT.

The chain combines TRBV19 with TRBJ2-3; 11 positions agree with TRBD1. V was pared by 4 bases and J by 3 bases, with 6 bases of the junction left unmatched. CDR3 length equals 16 residues. Germline V gene sequence: CDR1 LNHDA, CDR2 SQIVND (reference sequence). CDR3 amino acids: CASSTGTGGNTDTQYF. Here the CDR3 DNA reads TGTGCCAGTAGTACCGGGACAGGGGGTAATACAGATACGCAGTATTTT.